The source of this T cell receptor beta chain is a study of T-cell memory formation after mild COVID-19. Looking at the study overall: The study found TCR clusters largely donor specific. Notes on the study in general: There were some responding clones in pre-infection memory, which suggested that cross-reactive memory had joined. Contracting clones localized mainly to CM and EM when CD4+ and mainly to EMRA when CD8+.

Trimming removed 4 bases at V and 5 bases at J, with 9 bases between. Per germline, CDR1 SNHLY and CDR2 FYNNEI. This CDR3 comprises 13 residues. A note on this clonotype: The antigen is not known.

TCRalpha and TCRbeta libraries used 5'RACE with constant-segment primers and UMIs. One entry per CDR3 protein, called by TCRdb with MiXCR from the 5' RACE reads. Of 150,000 to 200,000 distinct CDR3 sequences listed, around 10% are singletons. The source of this sequence is a man younger than 35 who had mild COVID-19 (a few samples of this study predate the infection). Cell type and time point are not known. The chain carries TRBV2 and TRBJ1-5, with D unresolved. The sequencing sample was made of PBMCs or a T cell subset sorted from them (not recorded which). The CDR3 spells CASSVGSDQPQHF. CDR3 nucleotide sequence: TGTGCCAGCAGTGTAGGGTCGGATCAGCCCCAGCATTTT. Looking up the rest from reference TRBV2 and TRBJ1-5 gives the full variable domain: EPEVTQTPSHQVTQMGQEVILRCVPISNHLYFYWYRQILGQKVEFLVSFYNNEISEKSEIFDDQFSVERPDGSNFTLKIRSTKLEDSAMYFCASSVGSDQPQHFGDGTRLSIL.